Below are 19 T cell receptor beta chains sequenced from a single sample in a study of chemoradiotherapy in HPV16-positive cancers. Sequenced by immunoSEQ multiplex PCR; TCRdb stores in-frame clones only, minus some. The sample shows approximately 4,600 clones, 70% to 90% of them seen only once. Material: tumor tissue, obtained from a patient who underwent chemoradiotherapy. These TCRs come from a human donor with HPV-associated anogenital cancer.

The chain employs TRBV10-3 and TRBJ2-2; perhaps TRBD2 as D (6 bases). Trimming took off 1 base at V and 5 bases at J, with 11 bases between the two ends. The CDR3 length is 15 residues. The germline V gene has CDR1 ENHRY and CDR2 SYGVKD. The CDR3 DNA reads as TGTGCCATCAGTGAGTGGACGGGGGTGACCGGGGAGCTGTTTTTT. This codes for CAISEWTGVTGELFF.

This clone came up once. This chain links TRBV4-1 with TRBJ1-5; 7 positions agree with TRBD1. The V and J ends lost 1 base and 1 base, in that order; junction bases with no gene match: 13. Germline CDR1 reads MGHRA; CDR2 reads YSYEKL. This CDR3 is 19 amino acids long. In DNA form, the CDR3 reads TGCGCCAGCAGCCAAGTTTCACAGGGGTGGGGTATGAGCAATCAGCCCCAGCATTTT. The encoded protein is CASSQVSQGWGMSNQPQHF.

The V gene is TRBV11-2, the J gene TRBJ1-1; D ambiguous. The germline V gene encodes CDR1 SGHAT and CDR2 FQNNGV. This CDR3 comprises 14 residues. Trimming took 7 bases from V and 11 from J, leaving 23 bases between them. CDR3 sequence: CASTRSFAAPTAFF. In nucleotides, the CDR3 is TGTGCCAGCACCAGGTCCTTCGCGGCCCCGACGGCTTTCTTT.

The V call is TRBV29-1, the J call TRBJ1-5, with 8 bases aligning to TRBD1. The CDR3 is made up of 14 amino acids. J gave up 5 bases and V 7 bases, and 10 bases lay outside the gene matches. CDR1 SQVTM and CDR2 ANQGSEA come from the germline V gene. CDR3 amino acids: CSAKMGQDDQPQHF. CDR3 DNA: TGCAGCGCTAAAATGGGACAGGACGATCAGCCCCAGCATTTT.

The J gene is TRBJ2-7, the V gene TRBV4-3; weak D call: TRBD1 (6 bases). The V gene lost 1 base and the J gene lost 4 bases, with 17 bases spanning the gap. Per germline, CDR1 LGHNA and CDR2 YSLEER. This CDR3 spans 16 amino acids. CDR3 DNA sequence: TGCGCCAGCAGCCAAGCGGTTTCCGGGACACCATACGAGCAGTACTTC. Encoded protein: CASSQAVSGTPYEQYF.

The V gene is TRBV4-3, the J gene TRBJ2-7, with 9 bases fitting TRBD1. The V segment lost 0 bases and the J segment 3 bases; nucleotides outside the gene matches: 6. Germline CDR1 is LGHNA and CDR2 is YSLEER. The CDR3 has 16 amino acids. The CDR3 coding sequence is TGCGCCAGCAGCCAAGATACCGGGACAGGGATCTACGAGCAGTACTTC. This translates into CASSQDTGTGIYEQYF.

The chain is built from TRBV2 and TRBJ2-1; perhaps TRBD2 as D (6 bases). Germline V CDR1 and CDR2: SNHLY, FYNNEI. The V end lost 6 bases, the J end lost 6 bases, and 15 bases lay between the germline ends. The CDR3 has 14 residues. CDR3 nucleotides: TGTGCCAGCAGGCCCGGGGCGGGGCCCAATGAGCAGTTCTTC. This sequence encodes CASRPGAGPNEQFF.

This chain links TRBV7-2 with TRBJ2-3; D gene unclear. The CDR3 has 14 amino acids. Trimming removed 1 base from V and 5 bases from J, with 10 bases in between. CDR1 SGHTA and CDR2 FQGNSA come from the germline V gene. CDR3 nucleotides: TGTGCCAGCAGCTTAGACGGCCCACTAGATACGCAGTATTTT. Translation gives CASSLDGPLDTQYF.

This chain uses TRBV5-1 with TRBJ1-1; D might be TRBD1 (5 bases). The germline CDR1 and CDR2 sequences are SGHRS and YFSETQ. With 7 bases removed from V and 0 bases from J, the gap between germline ends came to 16 bases. This CDR3 comprises 15 residues. This chain's CDR3 is CASRGGETLNTEAFF. The CDR3 nucleotides read TGCGCCAGCCGAGGAGGGGAAACCCTGAACACTGAAGCTTTCTTT.

V gene TRBV6-5 combines with J gene TRBJ2-7, with unresolved D. The V gene's germline CDR1 is MNHEY and CDR2 SVGAGI. The ends were cut back, 6 bases at V and 1 base at J, with 7 bases in the middle. The length of the CDR3 is 12 residues. The CDR3: CASSSGSYEQYF. Here the CDR3 DNA reads TGTGCCAGCAGCTCCGGGTCCTACGAGCAGTACTTC.

This clone was seen a handful of times. The chain couples TRBV5-4 to TRBJ2-1; no clear D gene. CDR3 size: 11 residues. The V end was cut by 5 bases, the J end by 8 bases, with 8 bases between. Germline loops: CDR1 SGHNT, CDR2 YYREEE (reference sequence). DNA of the CDR3: TGTGCCAGCAGTGTTTCCGATGAGCAGTTCTTC. Residues: CASSVSDEQFF.

The J gene is TRBJ1-1, the V gene TRBV27, with 7 bases fitting TRBD1. Germline CDR1 and CDR2: MNHEY and SMNVEV (reference sequence). V shed 4 bases, J shed 1 base, and the junction held 9 bases outside the gene matches. The CDR3 has 16 amino acids. The CDR3 DNA follows: TGTGCCAGCAGTTCAAGAATCGGGACAGCGAACACTGAAGCTTTCTTT. The encoded protein is CASSSRIGTANTEAFF.

For the CDR3, the DNA is TGTGCCAGCAGCTTAACGGGAGGGATGGGCAAAAACATTCAGTACTTC. It translates to CASSLTGGMGKNIQYF. The chain recombines TRBV7-3 with TRBJ2-4; TRBD2 matches at 7 bases. The CDR3 has 16 amino acids. V was clipped by 0 bases and J by 3 bases; unmatched bases: 5. CDR1 and CDR2 from the germline V gene are SGHTA and FQGTGA.

The genes are TRBV29-1 and TRBJ1-5; TRBD1 agrees at 9 bases. This CDR3 spans 14 amino acids. Germline CDR1 is SQVTM and CDR2 is ANQGSEA. V lost 4 bases and J lost 5; bases outside the gene matches: 6. CDR3: CSVVVTGGDQPQHF. DNA for the CDR3: TGCAGCGTTGTGGTGACAGGGGGTGATCAGCCCCAGCATTTT.

V gene TRBV6-6 combines with J gene TRBJ1-2; D is possibly TRBD1 (5 bases). The length of the CDR3 is 15 residues. Germline V gives CDR1 MNHNY, CDR2 SVGAGI (reference sequence). The V end was cut by 5 bases, the J end by 7 bases, with 20 bases between. This CDR3 reads CASSTTGLGDSGYTF. For the CDR3, the DNA is TGTGCCAGCAGTACTACGGGACTCGGGGATAGTGGCTACACCTTC.

V and J are TRBV18 and TRBJ2-7, with D hard to call. V was pared by 3 bases and J by 5 bases, with 17 bases between. Germline V gene sequence: CDR1 KGHSH, CDR2 LQKENI. The length of the CDR3 is 15 residues. The DNA for the CDR3 is TGTGCCAGCTCACCCTTTGAAAGAGAGACGGACGAGCAGTACTTC. Translation gives CASSPFERETDEQYF. Full variable domain (rest looked up from reference TRBV18 and TRBJ2-7): NAGVMQNPRHLVRRRGQEARLRCSPMKGHSHVYWYRQLPEEGLKFMVYLQKENIIDESGMPKERFSAEFPKEGPSILRIQQVVRGDSAAYFCASSPFERETDEQYFGPGTRLTVT.

This clone occurred once. V and J are TRBV9 and TRBJ2-3; 10 bases match TRBD2. Germline CDR1 is SGDLS and CDR2 is YYNGEE. V gave up 0 bases and J gave up 3 bases; unmatched junction bases: 7. CDR3 size: 17 residues. The CDR3 DNA sequence: TGTGCCAGCAGCGTAGTAGGACTAGCGGCCGGGACAGATACGCAGTATTTT. This codes for CASSVVGLAAGTDTQYF. Full variable domain (remainder filled in from reference TRBV9 and TRBJ2-3): DSGVTQTPKHLITATGQRVTLRCSPRSGDLSVYWYQQSLDQGLQFLIQYYNGEERAKGNILERFSAQQFPDLHSELNLSSLELGDSALYFCASSVVGLAAGTDTQYFGPGTRLTVL.

V usage is TRBV6-4 and J usage is TRBJ2-6, with 8 bases identical to TRBD2. CDR1 MRHNA and CDR2 SNTAGT come from the germline V gene. The CDR3 is 16 residues long. The V and J ends lost 7 bases and 1 base, in that order; junction bases with no gene match: 6. CDR3 loop: CASTPSGGSGANVLTF. The CDR3 DNA is TGTGCCAGCACCCCTTCGGGGGGGTCTGGGGCCAACGTCCTGACTTTC.

V usage is TRBV7-8 and J usage is TRBJ1-1; 8 nucleotides line up with TRBD1. Germline V CDR1 and CDR2: SGHVS, FQNEAQ. V was clipped by 1 base and J by 4 bases; unmatched bases: 5. The CDR3 sequence is 15 residues long. The CDR3 spells CASSLDPGTGTEAFF. The CDR3 DNA sequence: TGTGCCAGCAGCTTAGATCCAGGGACAGGCACTGAAGCTTTCTTT.